What follows are 14 T cell receptor beta chains derived from one specimen sequenced in a study of blood T cell repertoires in COVID-19. Here immunoSEQ multiplex PCR was the method, and the copy in TCRdb shows in-frame clones only, minus some. The sample yields 110,000 to 150,000 clones, roughly four fifths seen once. The specimen was peripheral blood. The source of these receptors is a human donor in a cohort sampled during active COVID-19.

The chain combines TRBV19 with TRBJ1-2; D unclear. V was pared by 5 bases and J by 9 bases, with 10 bases between. The CDR3 totals 11 residues. Per germline, CDR1 LNHDA and CDR2 SQIVND (reference sequence). CDR3: CASSPRSSYTF. DNA of the CDR3: TGTGCCAGTAGTCCGCGTAGCAGCTACACCTTC.

The V and J genes are TRBV6-2 or TRBV6-3 and TRBJ1-3; 8 positions agree with TRBD1. Germline assignment: CDR1 MNHEY and CDR2 SVGEGT. This CDR3 comprises 16 residues. Trimming at V came to 6 bases and at J to 4 bases, leaving 11 bases not matched to a gene. The CDR3 DNA is TGTGCCAGCAGCTCCAGGACAGGGCCGGCCGGAAACACCATATATTTT. It translates to CASSSRTGPAGNTIYF.

This clone was counted a single time. This chain connects TRBV5-1 to TRBJ1-1, with a possible D match to TRBD1 (6 bases). The CDR3 has 16 residues. The V gene lost 4 bases and the J gene lost 5 bases, with 21 bases spanning the gap. Germline CDR1 and CDR2: SGHRS and YFSETQ. DNA for the CDR3: TGCGCCAGCAGCAGCCTTCCCGGGGGGGCGCTTACTGAAGCTTTCTTT. Its protein product is CASSSLPGGALTEAFF.

This clone was seen a few times. V usage is TRBV27 and J usage is TRBJ1-5, with 9 bases aligning to TRBD1. Per the germline V gene, CDR1 is MNHEY and CDR2 is SMNVEV (reference sequence). V was clipped by 2 bases and J by 7 bases; unmatched bases: 3. The length of the CDR3 is 14 residues. CDR3 region: CASSLPGTGQPQHF. DNA of the CDR3: TGTGCCAGCAGTTTACCCGGGACAGGGCAGCCCCAGCATTTT.

The J gene is TRBJ1-3, the V gene TRBV10-3, with 8 bases matching TRBD1. The trim removed 6 bases at V and 4 bases at J, leaving 2 bases unmatched. CDR1 ENHRY and CDR2 SYGVKD come from the germline V gene. There are 13 residues in the CDR3. The CDR3 region is CAIRDRDGNTIYF. The CDR3 DNA reads as TGTGCCATCAGGGACAGGGACGGAAACACCATATATTTT.

The chain has TRBV10-3 and TRBJ2-5; weak D call: TRBD1 (6 bases). With 6 bases removed from V and 5 bases from J, the gap between germline ends came to 16 bases. Germline CDR1 and CDR2: ENHRY and SYGVKD. The length of the CDR3 is 14 residues. This CDR3 reads CAIRPSGERETQYF. Here the CDR3 DNA reads TGTGCCATCAGACCCTCAGGGGAACGGGAGACCCAGTACTTC.

The chain joins TRBV3-1 (or the pseudogene TRBV3-2) to TRBJ1-3; 7 bases map to TRBD1. The germline V gene has CDR1 LGHDT and CDR2 YNNKEL (reference sequence). With 0 bases clipped from V and 2 bases from J, the junction kept 19 bases outside the gene matches. The CDR3 has 21 residues. The CDR3 sequence is CASSQDTPGLNDRAAGNTIYF. The CDR3 coding sequence is TGTGCCAGCAGCCAAGATACGCCTGGGCTTAATGACAGGGCGGCTGGAAACACCATATATTTT.

V and J are TRBV4-2 and TRBJ1-1; D perhaps matches TRBD1 (5 bases). The germline V gene has CDR1 LGHNA and CDR2 YNFKEQ. The CDR3 length is 13 residues. V shed 1 base and J shed 7 bases, with 10 bases lying between them. CDR3: CASSQASGGEAFF. For the CDR3, the DNA is TGTGCCAGCAGCCAAGCCAGCGGGGGTGAAGCTTTCTTT.

This clone appeared a single time. This chain links TRBV7-2 with TRBJ2-7; 9 bases are a match to TRBD1. The V segment lost 5 bases and the J segment 3 bases; nucleotides outside the gene matches: 5. The CDR3 length is 14 residues. CDR1 is SGHTA and CDR2 is FQGNSA in the germline V gene. The CDR3 is CASSADRGRYEQYF. As DNA, the CDR3 is TGTGCCAGCAGCGCGGACAGGGGTCGCTACGAGCAGTACTTC.

This chain joins TRBV20-1 and TRBJ2-3; D gene uncertain. CDR1 is DFQATT and CDR2 is SNEGSKA in the germline V gene (reference sequence). The CDR3 contains 9 residues. CDR3 DNA: TGCTTCCTAGCAGATACGCAGTATTTT. Its translation is CFLADTQYF.

The J gene is TRBJ2-1, the V gene TRBV7-2; 12 positions agree with TRBD2. Trimming removed 5 bases from V and 6 bases from J; junction bases left unmatched: 5. Germline CDR1 reads SGHTA; CDR2 reads FQGNSA. This CDR3 comprises 15 residues. The CDR3 region has the DNA TGTGCCAGCAGCGCTAGCGGGGGGGCTTTCAATGAGCAGTTCTTC. Protein product: CASSASGGAFNEQFF. Drawing the rest from reference TRBV7-2 and TRBJ2-1, the complete variable domain is GAGVSQSPSNKVTEKGKDVELRCDPISGHTALYWYRQSLGQGLEFLIYFQGNSAPDKSGLPSDRFSAERTGGSVSTLTIQRTQQEDSAVYLCASSASGGAFNEQFFGPGTRLTVL.

The genes are TRBV29-1 and TRBJ1-1; a possible D gene is TRBD1 (5 bases). The CDR3 loop spans 17 amino acids. Germline CDR1 reads SQVTM; CDR2 reads ANQGSEA. Trimming took off 7 bases at V and 0 bases at J, with 24 bases between the two ends. This CDR3 reads CSADKFTGTILNTEAFF. The DNA for the CDR3 is TGCAGCGCAGACAAATTCACAGGCACCATCTTGAACACTGAAGCTTTCTTT. Filled out from reference TRBV29-1 and TRBJ1-1, the complete variable domain reads SAVISQKPSRDICQRGTSLTIQCQVDSQVTMMFWYRQQPGQSLTLIATANQGSEATYESGFVIDKFPISRPNLTFSTLTVSNMSPEDSSIYLCSADKFTGTILNTEAFFGQGTRLTVV.

The chain is built from TRBV7-2 and TRBJ2-7, with 10 positions matching TRBD2. This CDR3 spans 15 amino acids. Trimming cost V 0 bases and J 3 bases; bases outside gene matches: 2. In germline, CDR1 is SGHTA, CDR2 FQGNSA. The CDR3 reads CASSLALAGHYEQYF. The DNA for the CDR3 is TGTGCCAGCAGCTTAGCACTAGCGGGACACTACGAGCAGTACTTC.

The chain employs TRBV15 and TRBJ2-3; 16 bases match TRBD2. This CDR3 contains 20 residues. CDR1 is LNHNV, CDR2 YYDKDF, per germline (reference sequence). The V segment lost 5 bases and the J segment 0 bases; nucleotides outside the gene matches: 11. CDR3 nucleotides: TGTGCCACCAGCCCCGACTGGGGACTAGCGGGGGGGACTAGCACAGATACGCAGTATTTT. This translates into CATSPDWGLAGGTSTDTQYF.